The source of this T cell receptor beta chain is a study of identical twins. In TCRdb, the 5' RACE reads were re-called with MiXCR into one record per CDR3 protein. Of under 900,000 distinct CDR3 sequences listed, around a sixth are singletons. This clonotype has just a few counts. Per the germline V gene, CDR1 is SGHRS and CDR2 is YFSETQ. The CDR3 covers 14 residues. V dropped 4 bases and J dropped 5; count of bases not matched to a gene: 7. These same records also appear under a second study, on T cells expressing NK-cell markers.

Sequencing used PBMCs. The clonotype originates from a woman aged 18 to 35 in good health. The chain recombines TRBV5-1 with TRBJ2-5; TRBD1 matches at 8 bases. The CDR3 DNA reads as TGCGCCAGCAGCCAAGACAGGGGATCGGAGACCCAGTACTTC. Protein: CASSQDRGSETQYF.